The 32 T cell receptor beta chains presented below share a single source sample, sequenced in a study of regulatory T cells in long-lasting Graves disease. Time point denoted: persistent/refractory GD, antithyroid drugs over 5 years with positive TRAb. The TCR library was made from RNA that had been extracted from PBMCs in TRIzol. The authors built TCR beta libraries using iRepertoire HTBI primers and Arm-PCR of CDR3 regions. TCRdb re-analysed the multiplex PCR reads in MiXCR, keeping a single row per CDR3 protein. Of around 340,000 distinct CDR3 sequences listed, around 19% are singletons. The material was peripheral blood mononuclear cells (PBMCs), obtained when the disease was refractory, from a patient treated with antithyroid drugs. All receptors derive from a female donor with Graves disease.

Note on this clonotype: Sequence at one end of the junction differs from germline and may be a read error. This chain uses TRBV7-9 with TRBJ2-7; D is tentatively TRBD1 or TRBD2 (5 bases each). CDR3 length equals 15 residues. CDR1 is SEHNR, CDR2 FQNEAQ, per germline (reference sequence). The CDR3 loop reads CASSPTWAGSYERYF. The DNA for the CDR3 is TGTGCCAGCAGCCCCACATGGGCAGGGAGTTACGAGCGGTACTTC. Full variable domain (remainder filled in from reference TRBV7-9 and TRBJ2-7): DTGVSQNPRHKITKRGQNVTFRCDPISEHNRLYWYRQTLGQGPEFLTYFQNEAQLEKSRLLSDRFSAERPKGSFSTLEIQRTEQGDSAMYLCASSPTWAGSYERYFGPGTRLTVT.

Only a few counts were recorded for this clonotype. J is TRBJ2-4 and V is TRBV2; 12 bases fit TRBD2. From germline, CDR1 is SNHLY and CDR2 FYNNEI. V lost 3 bases to trimming and J lost 0 bases; unmatched junction nucleotides: 3. This CDR3 is 17 amino acids long. DNA of the CDR3: TGTGCCAGCAGTGAGGCTAGCGGGGGGGGAGCCAAAAACATTCAGTACTTC. It encodes CASSEASGGGAKNIQYF.

The chain recombines TRBV7-9 with TRBJ2-7; 7 bases align to TRBD1. The CDR3 length is 13 residues. V shed 3 bases and J 6 bases; nucleotides not matched to a gene: 5. Germline V gene data show CDR1 as SEHNR and CDR2 as FQNEAQ (reference sequence). The CDR3 DNA is TGTGCCAGCAGCTTCCAACAGGGGACCGAGCAGTACTTC. It specifies CASSFQQGTEQYF.

This clonotype showed up many times. This CDR3 reads CATSDFKGETQYF. For the CDR3, the DNA is TGTGCCACCAGTGATTTTAAGGGAGAGACCCAGTACTTC. The rearrangement joins TRBV24-1 to TRBJ2-5; D gene unclear. Trimming left V 1 base short and J 4 bases short, with 6 bases between. The CDR3 spans 13 residues. CDR1 is KGHDR, CDR2 SFDVKD, per germline.

This clonotype was recorded many times. The chain combines TRBV6-2 or TRBV6-3 with TRBJ1-5; D might be TRBD1 (6 bases). V was pared by 4 bases and J by 1 base, with 17 bases between. This CDR3 spans 17 amino acids. Germline CDR1 reads MNHEY; CDR2 reads SVGEGT. CDR3 region: CASSSLGGRGSNQPQHF. Written as DNA, the CDR3 is TGTGCCAGCAGTTCATTAGGGGGGCGAGGGAGCAATCAGCCCCAGCATTTT.

This clonotype appeared many times. The chain employs TRBV19 and TRBJ2-7; 9 nucleotides align to TRBD1. J lost 2 bases, V lost 3 bases, and 11 bases had no gene match. This CDR3 has 17 amino acids. Germline CDR1 and CDR2: LNHDA and SQIVND (reference sequence). CDR3 sequence: CASSISTYRDRAYEQYF. DNA of the CDR3: TGTGCCAGTAGTATCTCAACCTACCGGGACAGGGCCTACGAGCAGTACTTC.

In this sample, this clonotype turned up many times. V gene TRBV11-2 combines with J gene TRBJ2-5, with D possibly being TRBD1 (5 bases). The CDR3 runs to 15 residues. The germline V and J ends were trimmed by 3 bases and 2 bases, with 13 bases remaining between them. Per germline, CDR1 SGHAT and CDR2 FQNNGV. CDR3 sequence (DNA): TGTGCCAGCAGCTTCAAGGTGGGGCCACAAGAGACCCAGTACTTC. It encodes CASSFKVGPQETQYF.

The rearrangement joins TRBV5-1 to TRBJ2-7, with 13 bases aligning to TRBD2. Trimming took 0 bases from V and 0 from J; bases not matched to a gene: 6. The CDR3 length is 18 residues. Per the germline V gene, CDR1 is SGHRS and CDR2 is YFSETQ. The CDR3 reads CASSLGTSGRLGSYEQYF. CDR3 bases: TGCGCCAGCAGCTTGGGGACTAGCGGGAGATTGGGCTCCTACGAGCAGTACTTC. Full variable domain (remainder filled in from reference TRBV5-1 and TRBJ2-7): KAGVTQTPRYLIKTRGQQVTLSCSPISGHRSVSWYQQTPGQGLQFLFEYFSETQRNKGNFPGRFSGRQFSNSRSEMNVSTLELGDSALYLCASSLGTSGRLGSYEQYFGPGTRLTVT.

This clonotype was observed at least ten times. This rearrangement joins TRBV18 to TRBJ2-5, with 10 bases that match TRBD1. The J segment lost 2 bases and the V segment lost 3 bases, leaving 3 bases of the junction unmatched. CDR3 length: 15 amino acids. Germline V gives CDR1 KGHSH, CDR2 LQKENI. The chain's CDR3 is CASSPGTGVQETQYF. CDR3 DNA sequence: TGTGCCAGCTCACCCGGGACAGGGGTGCAAGAGACCCAGTACTTC.

The chain links TRBV7-2 to TRBJ1-2; 7 bases line up with TRBD1. Germline V gives CDR1 SGHTA, CDR2 FQGNSA. Losses at the gene ends were 1 base for V and 4 bases for J; bases not matched to a gene: 3. This CDR3 is 14 amino acids long. CDR3 nucleotides: TGTGCCAGCAGCTTAGGTCACAGGGGCTATGGCTACACCTTC. This encodes CASSLGHRGYGYTF.

This clonotype was observed at least ten times. The gene calls are TRBV27 and TRBJ1-1, with 7 bases lining up with TRBD1. In germline, CDR1 is MNHEY, CDR2 SMNVEV (reference sequence). There are 16 residues in the CDR3. V gave up 5 bases and J gave up 0 bases; unmatched junction bases: 9. The CDR3 DNA reads TGTGCCAGCAGTCCAATCACCAGGGGGTTGAACACTGAAGCTTTCTTT. This gives the protein CASSPITRGLNTEAFF.

A word on this clonotype: Just one base apart from a much larger clone, this may be a read error. V is TRBV19 and J is TRBJ1-2; D uncertain. This CDR3 has 12 residues. Germline V gene data show CDR1 as LNHDA and CDR2 as SQIVND (reference sequence). The CDR3 protein is CASSMQGNGCTF. DNA for the CDR3: TGTGCCAGTAGTATGCAAGGGAATGGCTGCACCTTC.

In regard to this clonotype: A far larger clone is a single base away, which makes a read error likely. The rearrangement links TRBV2 to TRBJ1-1; D remains unclear. Germline V gene lookup returns CDR1 SNHLY and CDR2 FYNNEI. The CDR3 length is 16 residues. The CDR3 reads CASSTVKRIANTEALF. The DNA of the CDR3 is TGTGCCAGCAGTACAGTGAAGAGGATAGCGAACACTGAAGCTCTCTTT.

This clonotype appeared many times. V is TRBV2 and J is TRBJ2-5; 8 bases align to TRBD2. The CDR3 is made up of 15 amino acids. The germline gives CDR1 SNHLY, CDR2 FYNNEI. V lost 5 bases, J lost 3 bases, and 8 bases stayed unmatched. CDR3 nucleotide sequence: TGTGCCAGCAGTTCCGGGACTAGACGCAAAGAGACCCAGTACTTC. It yields the protein CASSSGTRRKETQYF.

This clonotype was detected many times. DNA for the CDR3: TGTGCCTGGAGTCCCCGACAGGGTAATTCACCCCTCCACTTT. Amino acid sequence: CAWSPRQGNSPLHF. This chain links TRBV30 with TRBJ1-6; TRBD1 matches at 7 bases. There are 14 residues in the CDR3. The V gene end was trimmed by 2 bases and the J gene end by 6 bases; junction bases not matched to a gene: 4. CDR1 and CDR2 (germline): GTSNPN, SVGIG (reference sequence).

The chain uses TRBV5-1 and TRBJ2-2, with 13 nucleotides matching TRBD2. The V and J ends lost 4 bases and 0 bases, in that order; junction bases with no gene match: 6. The CDR3 is 18 amino acids. Germline loops: CDR1 SGHRS, CDR2 YFSETQ. The chain's CDR3 is CASSPRLAGGSNTGELFF. The CDR3 DNA reads TGCGCCAGCAGCCCAAGACTAGCGGGAGGCTCGAACACCGGGGAGCTGTTTTTT.

The CDR3 here is CASSYLGTGADTQYF. CDR3 coding DNA: TGTGCCAGCAGTTACCTTGGGACAGGGGCAGATACGCAGTATTTT. This chain joins TRBV6-9 and TRBJ2-3, with 10 bases identical to TRBD1. CDR3 length equals 15 residues. V shed 3 bases, J shed 4 bases, and the junction held 4 bases outside the gene matches. Germline V gives CDR1 MNHGY, CDR2 SVAAGI.

DNA for the CDR3: TGTGCCATCAGTGGAACCACCGCCTACGAGCAGTACTTC. Its protein product is CAISGTTAYEQYF. The chain combines TRBV10-3 with TRBJ2-7; no clear D. Deletions cut 4 bases from V and 2 bases from J, with 9 bases between. The CDR3 has 13 residues. The germline V gene has CDR1 ENHRY and CDR2 SYGVKD.

A word on this clonotype: One end of the junction varies from germline; a read error may be responsible. The chain has TRBV6-5 and TRBJ1-1; D gene uncertain. The CDR3 has 11 residues. Germline V lookup: CDR1 MNHEY, CDR2 SVGAGI. DNA of the CDR3: TGTGCCAGCAGTTACCTCAATGAAGCTCTCTTT. Its translation is CASSYLNEALF.

This clonotype was detected a few times. The gene calls are TRBV11-3 and TRBJ1-3, with D possibly being TRBD1 (5 bases). The CDR3 consists of 16 residues. The V and J ends lost 4 bases and 2 bases respectively, with 15 bases between them. Germline V lookup: CDR1 SGHNT, CDR2 YENEEA. This CDR3 is CASSSTWGGPGNTIYF. The CDR3 coding sequence is TGTGCCAGCAGCTCAACATGGGGGGGACCTGGAAACACCATATATTTT. Using reference TRBV11-3 and TRBJ1-3 for the parts outside the CDR3, the full variable domain is EAGVVQSPRYKIIEKKQPVAFWCNPISGHNTLYWYLQNLGQGPELLIRYENEEAVDDSQLPKDRFSAERLKGVDSTLKIQPAELGDSAVYLCASSSTWGGPGNTIYFGEGSWLTVV.

This clonotype was seen a single time. V gene TRBV13 combines with J gene TRBJ2-1; 8 bases agree with TRBD1. Germline V CDR1 and CDR2: PRHDT, FYEKMQ (reference sequence). V trimming: 6 bases; J trimming: 6 bases; junction bases outside the gene matches: 7. The CDR3 length is 14 residues. CDR3 DNA: TGTGCCAGCAGTTACAGGGGGTCGGGCAATGAGCAGTTCTTC. Protein: CASSYRGSGNEQFF. Using reference TRBV13 and TRBJ2-1 for the parts outside the CDR3, the full variable domain is AAGVIQSPRHLIKEKRETATLKCYPIPRHDTVYWYQQGPGQDPQFLISFYEKMQSDKGSIPDRFSAQQFSDYHSELNMSSLELGDSALYFCASSYRGSGNEQFFGPGTRLTVL.

This clonotype was seen only a few times. This sequence joins TRBV5-1 and TRBJ2-5, with a weak D call TRBD2 (6 bases). Trimming shortened V by 4 bases and J by 5 bases, and 18 bases separated the two germline ends. The CDR3 is made up of 15 amino acids. Germline assignment: CDR1 SGHRS and CDR2 YFSETQ. The CDR3 sequence is CASSKGTGLGETQYF. In DNA form, the CDR3 reads TGCGCCAGCAGCAAAGGGACTGGGTTAGGTGAGACCCAGTACTTC.

This clonotype was observed many times. The rearrangement links TRBV28 to TRBJ1-2; D is unclear. The length of the CDR3 is 14 residues. Germline CDR1 reads MDHEN; CDR2 reads SYDVKM. The V gene lost 7 bases and the J gene lost 0 bases, with 12 bases spanning the gap. The DNA for the CDR3 is TGTGCCAGCAACTGGGCCAGCACTAACTATGGCTACACCTTC. Protein sequence: CASNWASTNYGYTF.

This clonotype has at least ten counts. DNA for the CDR3: TGTGCCAGTAGTATAACCTTTAACTATGGCTACACCTTC. It encodes CASSITFNYGYTF. This chain connects TRBV19 to TRBJ1-2; no firm D call. Per the germline V gene, CDR1 is LNHDA and CDR2 is SQIVND (reference sequence). Trimming removed 2 bases at V and 1 base at J, with 5 bases between. The CDR3 consists of 13 residues.

The chain has TRBV7-2 and TRBJ2-3; TRBD2 matches at 10 bases. The CDR3 consists of 15 residues. Per germline, CDR1 SGHTA and CDR2 FQGNSA. J was trimmed by 5 bases and V by 2 bases; bases with no gene match: 4. The CDR3 region has the DNA TGTGCCAGCAGCTTAAAAGCGGGGGGGATAGATACGCAGTATTTT. Its translation is CASSLKAGGIDTQYF.

This chain links TRBV28 with TRBJ1-6, with D tentatively TRBD1 (5 bases). V was pared by 8 bases and J by 4 bases, with 15 bases between. This CDR3 is built from 15 residues. Germline CDR1 MDHEN, CDR2 SYDVKM. The CDR3 loop is CASGFIQAYNSPLHF. The CDR3 bases are TGTGCCAGCGGGTTCATACAGGCATATAATTCACCCCTCCACTTT.

At least ten counts were recorded for this clonotype. The rearrangement links TRBV11-2 to TRBJ2-7, with D possibly TRBD1 on 6 matching bases. The CDR3 loop spans 14 amino acids. The germline V gene encodes CDR1 SGHAT and CDR2 FQNNGV. V gave up 4 bases and J gave up 5 bases, with 15 bases separating them. The CDR3: CASSYPRQVHEQYF. DNA of the CDR3: TGTGCCAGCAGCTATCCTCGACAGGTACACGAGCAGTACTTC.

This clonotype was found many times. The chain carries TRBV6-5 and TRBJ2-2; D is unresolved. The germline CDR1 and CDR2 sequences are MNHEY and SVGAGI. The CDR3 covers 14 residues. V lost 0 bases and J lost 2, with 4 bases in between. CDR3 protein: CASSYSSNTGELFF. The CDR3 DNA reads as TGTGCCAGCAGTTACTCGTCAAACACCGGGGAGCTGTTTTTT.

Ten or more counts support this clonotype. This rearrangement joins TRBV12-3 or TRBV12-4 to TRBJ1-1; TRBD1 matches at 7 bases. CDR3 length: 14 residues. V was clipped by 5 bases and J by 1 base; unmatched bases: 4. The CDR3 loop is CASSLRDRNTEAFF. DNA of the CDR3: TGTGCCAGCAGTCTCCGGGACAGGAACACTGAAGCTTTCTTT.

The chain has TRBV2 and TRBJ2-7; weak D call: TRBD2 (6 bases). Trimming stripped 7 bases from V and 1 base from J, with 11 bases between. The germline CDR1 and CDR2 sequences are SNHLY and FYNNEI. This CDR3 region has 13 residues. DNA of the CDR3: TGTGCCAGCAAACGCGGGGAGTCCTACGAGCAGTACTTC. Translated, it gives CASKRGESYEQYF.

This clonotype showed up just a few times. The V call is TRBV19, the J call TRBJ1-1, with 7 bases that match TRBD1. This CDR3 comprises 13 residues. Germline-derived CDR1 and CDR2 are LNHDA and SQIVND (reference sequence). Trimming at V came to 2 bases and at J to 12 bases, leaving 9 bases not matched to a gene. The DNA of the CDR3 is TGTGCCAGTAGTATACAAGCGACAGGGATGTCTTTCTTT. Translation: CASSIQATGMSFF.

The V call is TRBV5-1, the J call TRBJ2-2; either TRBD1 or TRBD2 may supply D (6 bases each). V gave up 4 bases and J gave up 2 bases, with 15 bases separating them. The CDR3 has 16 residues. Germline CDR1 SGHRS, CDR2 YFSETQ. CDR3 amino acids: CASSTLGGPNTGELFF. The CDR3 coding sequence is TGCGCCAGCAGCACCCTTGGGGGGCCCAACACCGGGGAGCTGTTTTTT.